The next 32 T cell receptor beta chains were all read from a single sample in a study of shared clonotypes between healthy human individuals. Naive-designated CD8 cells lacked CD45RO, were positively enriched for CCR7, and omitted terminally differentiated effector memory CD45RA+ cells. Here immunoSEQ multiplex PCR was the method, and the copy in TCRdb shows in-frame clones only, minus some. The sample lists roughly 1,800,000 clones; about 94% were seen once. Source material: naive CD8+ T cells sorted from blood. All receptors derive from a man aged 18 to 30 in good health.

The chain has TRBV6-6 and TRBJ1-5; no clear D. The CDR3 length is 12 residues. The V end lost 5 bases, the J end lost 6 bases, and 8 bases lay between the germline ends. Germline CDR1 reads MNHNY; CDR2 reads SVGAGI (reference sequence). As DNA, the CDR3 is TGTGCCAGCAGTCCCGAGGGTCAGCCCCAGCATTTT. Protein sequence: CASSPEGQPQHF.

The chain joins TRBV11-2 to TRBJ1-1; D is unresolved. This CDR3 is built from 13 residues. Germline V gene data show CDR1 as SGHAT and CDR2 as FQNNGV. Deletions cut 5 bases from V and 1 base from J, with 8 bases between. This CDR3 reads CASSPGRNTEAFF. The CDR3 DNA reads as TGTGCCAGCAGCCCCGGCAGGAACACTGAAGCTTTCTTT. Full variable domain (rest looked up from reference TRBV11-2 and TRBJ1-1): EAGVAQSPRYKIIEKRQSVAFWCNPISGHATLYWYQQILGQGPKLLIQFQNNGVVDDSQLPKDRFSAERLKGVDSTLKIQPAKLEDSAVYLCASSPGRNTEAFFGQGTRLTVV.

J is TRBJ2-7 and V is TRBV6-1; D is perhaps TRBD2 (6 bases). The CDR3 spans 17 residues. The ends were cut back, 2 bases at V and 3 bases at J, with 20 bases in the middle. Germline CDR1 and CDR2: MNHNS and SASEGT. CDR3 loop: CASSEQTGLGTNYEQYF. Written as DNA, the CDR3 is TGTGCCAGCAGTGAACAGACGGGACTCGGTACCAACTACGAGCAGTACTTC.

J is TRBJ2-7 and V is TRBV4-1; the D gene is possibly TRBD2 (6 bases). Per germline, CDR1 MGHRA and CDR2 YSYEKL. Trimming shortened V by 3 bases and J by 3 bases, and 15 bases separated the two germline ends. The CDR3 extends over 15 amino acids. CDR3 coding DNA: TGCGCCAGCAGCCAGGGGTCGTCGCGGGACTACGAGCAGTACTTC. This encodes CASSQGSSRDYEQYF.

CDR3 sequence (DNA): TGTGCCAGCGCCCTAGCGGGGGGGCCCGGAGATACGCAGTATTTT. It encodes CASALAGGPGDTQYF. The V call is TRBV9, the J call TRBJ2-3; TRBD2 matches at 12 bases. The V gene end was trimmed by 7 bases and the J gene end by 5 bases; junction bases not matched to a gene: 8. From germline, CDR1 is SGDLS and CDR2 YYNGEE. This CDR3 contains 15 residues. Combining the CDR3 with reference TRBV9 and TRBJ2-3 gives the whole variable domain DSGVTQTPKHLITATGQRVTLRCSPRSGDLSVYWYQQSLDQGLQFLIQYYNGEERAKGNILERFSAQQFPDLHSELNLSSLELGDSALYFCASALAGGPGDTQYFGPGTRLTVL.

The CDR3 here is CASSILHGSEMNTEAFF. The CDR3, as DNA: TGTGCCAGTAGTATCCTCCACGGTTCAGAAATGAACACTGAAGCTTTCTTT. This chain uses TRBV19 with TRBJ1-1; D is undetermined. V was trimmed by 3 bases and J by 0 bases, leaving 17 bases between them. The CDR3 loop spans 17 amino acids. The V gene's germline CDR1 is LNHDA and CDR2 SQIVND (reference sequence).

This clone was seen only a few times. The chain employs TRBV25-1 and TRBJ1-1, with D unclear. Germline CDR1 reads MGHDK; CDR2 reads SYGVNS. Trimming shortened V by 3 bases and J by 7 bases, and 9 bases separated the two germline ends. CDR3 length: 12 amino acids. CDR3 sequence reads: CASSDFGYEAFF. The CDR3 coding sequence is TGTGCCAGCAGTGATTTCGGCTATGAAGCTTTCTTT.

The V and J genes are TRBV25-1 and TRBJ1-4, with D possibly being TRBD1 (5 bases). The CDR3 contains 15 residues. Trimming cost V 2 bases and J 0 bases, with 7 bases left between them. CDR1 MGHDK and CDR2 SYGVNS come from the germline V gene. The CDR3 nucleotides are TGTGCCAGCAGTGAAGGGGGTACAACTAATGAAAAACTGTTTTTT. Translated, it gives CASSEGGTTNEKLFF. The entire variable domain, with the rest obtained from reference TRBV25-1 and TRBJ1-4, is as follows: EADIYQTPRYLVIGTGKKITLECSQTMGHDKMYWYQQDPGMELHLIHYSYGVNSTEKGDLSSESTVSRIRTEHFPLTLESARPSHTSQYLCASSEGGTTNEKLFFGSGTQLSVL.

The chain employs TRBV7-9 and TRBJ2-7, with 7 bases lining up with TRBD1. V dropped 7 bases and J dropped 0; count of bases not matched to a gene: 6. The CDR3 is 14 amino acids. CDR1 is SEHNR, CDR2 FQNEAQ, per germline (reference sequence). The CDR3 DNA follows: TGTGCCAGCACCCCAGGACAGGACTCCTACGAGCAGTACTTC. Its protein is CASTPGQDSYEQYF.

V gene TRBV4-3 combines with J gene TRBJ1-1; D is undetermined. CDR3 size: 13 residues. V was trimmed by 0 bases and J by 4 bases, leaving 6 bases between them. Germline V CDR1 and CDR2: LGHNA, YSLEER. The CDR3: CASSQDGVTEAFF. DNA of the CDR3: TGCGCCAGCAGCCAAGATGGTGTCACTGAAGCTTTCTTT.

CDR3 sequence: CASSYAYPYEQYF. In DNA form, the CDR3 reads TGTGCCAGCAGCTACGCCTACCCCTACGAGCAGTACTTC. The chain carries TRBV11-2 and TRBJ2-7; no definite D call. This CDR3 has 13 residues. Trimming took 4 bases from V and 2 from J, leaving 9 bases between them. Germline lookup yields CDR1 SGHAT and CDR2 FQNNGV.

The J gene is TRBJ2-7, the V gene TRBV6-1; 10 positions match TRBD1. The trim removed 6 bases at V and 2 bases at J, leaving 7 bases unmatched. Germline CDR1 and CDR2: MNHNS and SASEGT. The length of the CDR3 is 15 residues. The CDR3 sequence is CASRPDRGLPYEQYF. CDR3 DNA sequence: TGTGCCAGCAGACCCGACAGGGGGCTCCCCTACGAGCAGTACTTC.

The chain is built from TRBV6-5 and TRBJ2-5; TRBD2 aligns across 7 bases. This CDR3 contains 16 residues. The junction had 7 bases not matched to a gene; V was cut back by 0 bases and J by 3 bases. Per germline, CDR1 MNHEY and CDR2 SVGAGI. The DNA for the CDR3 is TGTGCCAGCAGTTACTCGCGACTAGCTGTCGAAGAGACCCAGTACTTC. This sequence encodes CASSYSRLAVEETQYF.

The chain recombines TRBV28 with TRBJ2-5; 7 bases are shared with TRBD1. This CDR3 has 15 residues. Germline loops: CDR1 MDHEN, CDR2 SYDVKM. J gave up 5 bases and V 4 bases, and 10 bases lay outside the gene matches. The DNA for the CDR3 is TGTGCCAGCAGTTCCCCGGACAGGCCTTGGGAGACCCAGTACTTC. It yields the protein CASSSPDRPWETQYF. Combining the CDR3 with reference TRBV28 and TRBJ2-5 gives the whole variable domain DVKVTQSSRYLVKRTGEKVFLECVQDMDHENMFWYRQDPGLGLRLIYFSYDVKMKEKGDIPEGYSVSREKKERFSLILESASTNQTSMYLCASSSPDRPWETQYFGPGTRLLVL.

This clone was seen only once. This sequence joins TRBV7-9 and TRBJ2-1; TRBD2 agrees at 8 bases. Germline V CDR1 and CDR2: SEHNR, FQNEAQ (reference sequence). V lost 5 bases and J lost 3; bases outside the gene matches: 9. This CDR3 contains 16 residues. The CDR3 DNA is TGTGCCAGCAGCGATACGACTAGCGCCCACTACAATGAGCAGTTCTTC. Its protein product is CASSDTTSAHYNEQFF. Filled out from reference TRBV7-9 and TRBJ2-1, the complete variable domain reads DTGVSQNPRHKITKRGQNVTFRCDPISEHNRLYWYRQTLGQGPEFLTYFQNEAQLEKSRLLSDRFSAERPKGSFSTLEIQRTEQGDSAMYLCASSDTTSAHYNEQFFGPGTRLTVL.

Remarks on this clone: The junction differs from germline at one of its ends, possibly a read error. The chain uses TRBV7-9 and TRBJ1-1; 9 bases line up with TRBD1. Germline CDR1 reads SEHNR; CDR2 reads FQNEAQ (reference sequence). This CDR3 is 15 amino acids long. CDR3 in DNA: TGTGCCAGCACCTTAGAGACAGGGGGGTGGACTGAAGCTTTCTTT. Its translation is CASTLETGGWTEAFF.

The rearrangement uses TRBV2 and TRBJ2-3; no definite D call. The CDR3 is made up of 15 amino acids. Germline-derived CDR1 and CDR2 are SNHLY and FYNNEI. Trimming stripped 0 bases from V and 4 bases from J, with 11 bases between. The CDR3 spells CASSEASNRPDTQYF. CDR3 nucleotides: TGTGCCAGCAGTGAAGCGTCGAACAGACCAGATACGCAGTATTTT.

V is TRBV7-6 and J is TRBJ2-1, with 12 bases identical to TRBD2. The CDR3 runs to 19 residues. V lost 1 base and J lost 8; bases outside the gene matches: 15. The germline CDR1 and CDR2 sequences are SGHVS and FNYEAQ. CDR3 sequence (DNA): TGTGCCAGCAGCTTAGTTGCGACTAGCGGGAGTTTTAATTTCGATGAGCAGTTCTTC. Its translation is CASSLVATSGSFNFDEQFF. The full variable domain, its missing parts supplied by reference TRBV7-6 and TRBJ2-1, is GAGVSQSPRYKVTKRGQDVALRCDPISGHVSLYWYRQALGQGPEFLTYFNYEAQQDKSGLPNDRFSAERPEGSISTLTIQRTEQRDSAMYRCASSLVATSGSFNFDEQFFGPGTRLTVL.

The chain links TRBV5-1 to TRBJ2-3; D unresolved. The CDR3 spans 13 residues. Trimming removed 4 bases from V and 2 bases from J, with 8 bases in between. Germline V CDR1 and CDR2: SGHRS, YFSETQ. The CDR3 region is CASSSPHTDTQYF. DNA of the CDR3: TGCGCCAGCAGCAGTCCACACACAGATACGCAGTATTTT.

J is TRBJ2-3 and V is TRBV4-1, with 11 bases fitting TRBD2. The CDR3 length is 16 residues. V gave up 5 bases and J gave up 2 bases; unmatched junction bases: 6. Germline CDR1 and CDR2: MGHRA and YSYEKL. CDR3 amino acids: CASSTLLAGATDTQYF. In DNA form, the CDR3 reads TGCGCCAGCAGCACCTTACTAGCGGGAGCCACAGATACGCAGTATTTT.

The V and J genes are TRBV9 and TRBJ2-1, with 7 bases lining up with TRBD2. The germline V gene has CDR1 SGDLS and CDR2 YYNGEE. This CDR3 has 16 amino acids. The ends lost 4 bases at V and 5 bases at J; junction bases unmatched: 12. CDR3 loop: CASSQGLGLWDNEQFF. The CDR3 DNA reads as TGTGCCAGCAGCCAAGGACTAGGGCTTTGGGACAATGAGCAGTTCTTC.

The CDR3 DNA is TGTGCCAGTATACAGTCCGATTGGAACACTGAAGCTTTCTTT. It is translated as CASIQSDWNTEAFF. The chain joins TRBV2 to TRBJ1-1; D is unresolved. Germline lookup yields CDR1 SNHLY and CDR2 FYNNEI. This CDR3 spans 14 amino acids. Trimming took off 9 bases at V and 1 base at J, with 15 bases between the two ends.

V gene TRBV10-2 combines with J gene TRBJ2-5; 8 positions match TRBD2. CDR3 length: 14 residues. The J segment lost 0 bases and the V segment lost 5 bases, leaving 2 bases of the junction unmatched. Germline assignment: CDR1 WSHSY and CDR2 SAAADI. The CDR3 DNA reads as TGCGCCAGCAGTATAGCGGGACACCAAGAGACCCAGTACTTC. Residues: CASSIAGHQETQYF.

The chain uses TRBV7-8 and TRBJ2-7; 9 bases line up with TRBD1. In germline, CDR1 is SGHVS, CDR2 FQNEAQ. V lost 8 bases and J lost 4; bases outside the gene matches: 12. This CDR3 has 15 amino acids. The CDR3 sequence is CASADRGSFQYEQYF. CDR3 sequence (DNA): TGTGCCAGCGCCGACAGGGGGAGTTTTCAATACGAGCAGTACTTC.

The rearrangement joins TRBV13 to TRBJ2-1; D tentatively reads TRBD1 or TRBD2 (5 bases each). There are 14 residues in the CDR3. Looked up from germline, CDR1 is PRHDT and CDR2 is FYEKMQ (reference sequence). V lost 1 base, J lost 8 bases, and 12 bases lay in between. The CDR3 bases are TGTGCCAGCAGCTTAGCCGGGACGATCCATGAGCAGTTCTTC. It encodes CASSLAGTIHEQFF.

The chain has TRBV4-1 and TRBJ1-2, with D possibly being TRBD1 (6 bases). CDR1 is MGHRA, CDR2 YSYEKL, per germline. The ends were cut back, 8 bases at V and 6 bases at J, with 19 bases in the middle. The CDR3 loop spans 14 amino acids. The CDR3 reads CASGTGGAQNGYTF. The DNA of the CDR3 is TGCGCCAGCGGCACCGGGGGGGCGCAGAATGGCTACACCTTC.

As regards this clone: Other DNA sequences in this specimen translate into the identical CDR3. The CDR3 here is CAWSVLGTEAFF. CDR3 DNA sequence: TGTGCCTGGAGTGTACTTGGGACTGAAGCTTTCTTT. The J gene is TRBJ1-1, the V gene TRBV30; no clear D gene. Trimming took 0 bases from V and 5 from J, leaving 7 bases between them. Germline values: CDR1 GTSNPN, CDR2 SVGIG (reference sequence). There are 12 residues in the CDR3. The whole variable domain, remainder taken from reference TRBV30 and TRBJ1-1, is SQTIHQWPATLVQPVGSPLSLECTVEGTSNPNLYWYRQAAGRGLQLLFYSVGIGQISSEVPQNLSASRPQDRQFILSSKKLLLSDSGFYLCAWSVLGTEAFFGQGTRLTVV.

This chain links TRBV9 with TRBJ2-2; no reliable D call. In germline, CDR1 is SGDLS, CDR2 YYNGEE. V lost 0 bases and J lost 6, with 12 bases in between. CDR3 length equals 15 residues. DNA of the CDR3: TGTGCCAGCAGCGTAGACATCGGCCTTCCCGGGGAGCTGTTTTTT. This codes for CASSVDIGLPGELFF.

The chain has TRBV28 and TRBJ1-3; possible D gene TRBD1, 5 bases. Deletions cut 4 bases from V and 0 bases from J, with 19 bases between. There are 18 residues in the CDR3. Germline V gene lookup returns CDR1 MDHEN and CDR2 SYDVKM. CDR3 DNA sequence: TGTGCCAGCAGTTCGGGGACCCGCCCGGCCAGCTCTGGAAACACCATATATTTT. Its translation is CASSSGTRPASSGNTIYF.

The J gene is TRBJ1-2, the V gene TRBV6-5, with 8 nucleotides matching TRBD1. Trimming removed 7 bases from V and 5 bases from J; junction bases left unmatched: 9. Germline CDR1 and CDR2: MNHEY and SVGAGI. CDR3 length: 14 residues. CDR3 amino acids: CASKLSGGKYGYTF. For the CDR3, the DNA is TGTGCCAGCAAGCTGTCAGGGGGCAAATATGGCTACACCTTC.

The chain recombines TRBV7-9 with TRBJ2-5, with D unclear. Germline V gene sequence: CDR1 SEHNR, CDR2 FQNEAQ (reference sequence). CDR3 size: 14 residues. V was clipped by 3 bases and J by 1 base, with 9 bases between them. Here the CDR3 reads CASSLVQLQETQYF. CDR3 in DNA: TGTGCCAGCAGCTTGGTTCAGCTCCAAGAGACCCAGTACTTC.

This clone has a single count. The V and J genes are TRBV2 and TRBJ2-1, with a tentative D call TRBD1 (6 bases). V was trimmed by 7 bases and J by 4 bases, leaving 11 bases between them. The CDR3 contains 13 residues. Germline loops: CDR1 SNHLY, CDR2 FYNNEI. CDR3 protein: CASNTDRYNEQFF. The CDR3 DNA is TGTGCCAGCAATACGGACAGATACAATGAGCAGTTCTTC.